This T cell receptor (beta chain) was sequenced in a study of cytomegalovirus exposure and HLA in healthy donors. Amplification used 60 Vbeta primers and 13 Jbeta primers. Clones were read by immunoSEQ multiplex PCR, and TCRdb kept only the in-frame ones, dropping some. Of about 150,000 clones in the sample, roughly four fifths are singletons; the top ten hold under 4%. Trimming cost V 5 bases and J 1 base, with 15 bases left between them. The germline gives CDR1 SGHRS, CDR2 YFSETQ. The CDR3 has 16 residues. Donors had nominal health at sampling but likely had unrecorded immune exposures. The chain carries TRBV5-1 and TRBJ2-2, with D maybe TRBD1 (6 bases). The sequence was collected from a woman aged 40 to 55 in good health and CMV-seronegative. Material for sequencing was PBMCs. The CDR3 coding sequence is TGCGCCAGCAGTTCCTTGCAGACAGGGAACACCGGGGAGCTGTTTTTT. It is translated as CASSSLQTGNTGELFF.